Listed below are T cell receptor beta chains from one sample, sequenced in a study of spatial heterogeneity in lung cancer. TCRdb analysed the 5' RACE reads with MiXCR anew, one entry per CDR3 protein. The table shows nearly 15,000 distinct CDR3 sequences, with 7% to 9% occurring only once. The sample consisted of PBMCs, taken at surgery. The receptors were sampled from a female donor with early-stage non-small cell lung cancer. Both conserved end residues are part of each CDR3. A D gene is named only where the DNA matches it firmly. Size is omitted from some rows. Given values are once, few, many or a class for expanded clones.

size: many
V: TRBV5-6
J: TRBJ2-7
D: TRBD2
CDR3: CASSSMGLAGSGYEQYF
DNA: TGTGCCAGCAGCTCTATGGGACTAGCGGGTTCCGGCTACGAGCAGTACTTC

size: many
V: TRBV6-1
J: TRBJ2-7
D: TRBD1
CDR3: CASRDRDHEQYF
DNA: TGTGCCAGCCGGGACAGGGACCACGAGCAGTACTTC

size: .
V: TRBV27
J: TRBJ2-1
D: TRBD2
CDR3: CASSLRGTNNEQFF
DNA: TGTGCCAGCAGTTTACGAGGGACTAACAATGAGCAGTTCTTC

size: .
V: TRBV12-3/TRBV12-4
J: TRBJ2-7
D: TRBD1
CDR3: CASSLGQSEQYF
DNA: TGTGCCAGCAGTCTGGGACAGTCCGAGCAGTACTTC

size: few
V: TRBV6-1
J: TRBJ2-3
D: TRBD2
CDR3: CASSEELAGADTQYF
DNA: TGTGCCAGCAGTGAAGAACTAGCGGGGGCAGATACGCAGTATTTT

size: .
V: TRBV6-5
J: TRBJ1-5
D: .
CDR3: CASSYKLHQPQHF
DNA: TGTGCCAGCAGTTACAAATTACACCAGCCCCAGCATTTT

size: many
V: TRBV12-3/TRBV12-4
J: TRBJ1-1
D: .
CDR3: CASSRMRLNTEAFF
DNA: TGTGCCAGCAGCCGAATGCGGCTGAACACTGAAGCTTTCTTT

size: many
V: TRBV10-3
J: TRBJ2-7
D: .
CDR3: CATYGTYEQYF
DNA: TGTGCCACCTACGGCACCTACGAGCAGTACTTC

size: many
V: TRBV7-2
J: TRBJ2-7
D: .
CDR3: CASSLTRTQEQYF
DNA: TGTGCCAGCAGCTTAACTAGGACCCAAGAGCAGTACTTC

size: many
V: TRBV29-1
J: TRBJ1-4
D: TRBD1
CDR3: CSVPSQGAGEKLFF
DNA: TGCAGCGTTCCGTCGCAGGGGGCAGGTGAAAAACTGTTTTTT

size: .
V: TRBV30
J: TRBJ1-5
D: TRBD1
CDR3: CAWSVPRTGGGQPQHF
DNA: TGTGCCTGGAGTGTACCCCGGACAGGGGGAGGACAGCCCCAGCATTTT

size: .
V: TRBV4-2
J: TRBJ2-6
D: TRBD2
CDR3: CASSQETLAGVGGANVLTF
DNA: TGTGCCAGCAGCCAAGAAACACTAGCGGGAGTAGGTGGGGCCAACGTCCTGACTTTC

size: many
V: TRBV19
J: TRBJ2-7
D: .
CDR3: CASSMWRGSGYEQYF
DNA: TGTGCCAGTAGTATGTGGCGAGGGAGCGGCTACGAGCAGTACTTC

size: many
V: TRBV5-1
J: TRBJ2-3
D: TRBD2
CDR3: CASSSGGASDTQYF
DNA: TGCGCCAGCAGCTCCGGGGGGGCCTCGGATACGCAGTATTTT

size: many
V: TRBV2
J: TRBJ2-2
D: TRBD2
CDR3: CASSAGLADSGELFF
DNA: TGTGCCAGCAGCGCCGGACTAGCAGACTCCGGGGAGCTGTTTTTT

size: medium-sized
V: TRBV6-2/TRBV6-3
J: TRBJ2-2
D: .
CDR3: CASSYPDRPRDGELFF
DNA: TGTGCCAGCAGTTATCCCGACAGGCCGCGGGACGGGGAGCTGTTTTTT

size: many
V: TRBV11-2
J: TRBJ2-2
D: .
CDR3: CASSGLRGEAGELFF
DNA: TGTGCCAGCAGTGGCTTGAGGGGGGAGGCCGGGGAGCTGTTTTTT

size: few
V: TRBV12-3/TRBV12-4
J: TRBJ1-5
D: .
CDR3: CASSPWAGASNQPQHF
DNA: TGTGCCAGCAGCCCCTGGGCAGGGGCGAGCAATCAGCCCCAGCATTTT

size: medium-sized
V: TRBV7-9
J: TRBJ2-5
D: .
CDR3: CASSYSRDYQETQYF
DNA: TGTGCCAGCAGCTATAGCAGGGACTACCAAGAGACCCAGTACTTC

size: many
V: TRBV20-1
J: TRBJ2-7
D: TRBD2
CDR3: CSARVVTSGDEQYF
DNA: TGCAGTGCTAGAGTCGTGACTAGCGGGGACGAGCAGTACTTC

size: .
V: TRBV6-6
J: TRBJ2-7
D: .
CDR3: CASSSTGFLGSFEQYF
DNA: TGTGCCAGCAGTTCGACTGGGTTCCTGGGTTCCTTCGAGCAGTACTTC

size: many
V: TRBV5-5
J: TRBJ2-2
D: TRBD2
CDR3: CASSPPGLAGGSNTGELFF
DNA: TGTGCCAGCAGCCCTCCGGGACTAGCGGGAGGGTCGAACACCGGGGAGCTGTTTTTT

size: .
V: TRBV7-3
J: TRBJ2-6
D: TRBD1
CDR3: CASSSPGQSSGANVLTF
DNA: TGTGCCAGCAGCTCACCGGGACAGAGCTCTGGGGCCAACGTCCTGACTTTC

size: few
V: TRBV28
J: TRBJ2-7
D: .
CDR3: CASSFSNRIYEQYF
DNA: TGTGCCAGCAGTTTTTCCAACAGAATCTACGAGCAGTACTTC

size: many
V: TRBV20-1
J: TRBJ2-1
D: .
CDR3: CSARDPRGSYNEQFF
DNA: TGCAGTGCTAGAGACCCCCGAGGCTCCTACAATGAGCAGTTCTTC

size: few
V: TRBV20-1
J: TRBJ1-5
D: .
CDR3: CSARRQNQPQHF
DNA: TGCAGTGCTAGAAGACAGAACCAGCCCCAGCATTTT

size: .
V: TRBV5-1
J: TRBJ2-5
D: .
CDR3: CASSLSGIRETQYF
DNA: TGCGCCAGCAGCTTGTCAGGGATTCGGGAGACCCAGTACTTC

size: many
V: TRBV19
J: TRBJ2-5
D: TRBD1
CDR3: CASSIGTDLTQCF
DNA: TGTGCCAGTAGTATCGGGACAGATCTAACCCAGTGCTTC

size: .
V: TRBV7-9
J: TRBJ1-6
D: .
CDR3: CASSLSNHNSPLHF
DNA: TGTGCCAGCAGCTTAAGCAACCATAATTCACCCCTCCACTTT

size: few
V: TRBV20-1
J: TRBJ2-1
D: .
CDR3: CSARGGEKVWFF
DNA: TGCAGTGCTAGAGGAGGGGAAAAGGTTTGGTTCTTC

size: many
V: TRBV28
J: TRBJ2-5
D: .
CDR3: CASSIRRSVQETQYF
DNA: TGTGCCAGCAGTATCCGCCGTTCAGTCCAAGAGACCCAGTACTTC

size: .
V: TRBV29-1
J: TRBJ1-4
D: TRBD1
CDR3: CSVDGGGGGKLFF
DNA: TGCAGCGTTGATGGAGGGGGCGGAGGAAAACTGTTTTTT

size: many
V: TRBV19
J: TRBJ1-5
D: TRBD1
CDR3: CASSAGTVGNQPQHF
DNA: TGTGCCAGTAGTGCCGGGACAGTAGGCAATCAGCCCCAGCATTTT

size: .
V: TRBV6-6
J: TRBJ2-3
D: TRBD2
CDR3: CASSRLAGYTDTQYF
DNA: TGTGCCAGCAGTCGACTAGCGGGTTACACAGATACGCAGTATTTT

size: many
V: TRBV10-1
J: TRBJ1-1
D: .
CDR3: CASSESRATEAFF
DNA: TGCGCCAGCAGTGAGTCAAGGGCCACTGAAGCTTTCTTT

size: many
V: TRBV28
J: TRBJ2-7
D: .
CDR3: CASVAFGGAYEQYF
DNA: TGTGCCAGCGTAGCCTTCGGAGGGGCCTACGAGCAGTACTTC

size: many
V: TRBV7-2
J: TRBJ2-7
D: TRBD2
CDR3: CASSFTSGEGYEQYF
DNA: TGTGCCAGCAGCTTCACTAGCGGGGAGGGCTACGAGCAGTACTTC

size: .
V: TRBV5-6
J: TRBJ1-4
D: .
CDR3: CASSDSRATNEKLFF
DNA: TGTGCCAGCTCCGACAGCCGTGCAACTAATGAAAAACTGTTTTTT

size: many
V: TRBV20-1
J: TRBJ1-2
D: .
CDR3: CSARGAGDPNGYTF
DNA: TGCAGTGCTAGAGGGGCAGGGGATCCGAATGGCTACACCTTC

size: many
V: TRBV29-1
J: TRBJ1-2
D: .
CDR3: CSVDGPAGGYTF
DNA: TGCAGCGTTGACGGGCCTGCCGGGGGCTACACCTTC

size: medium-sized
V: TRBV10-2
J: TRBJ1-6
D: .
CDR3: CASSDGSSYNSPLHF
DNA: TGCGCCAGCAGTGACGGAAGCTCCTATAATTCACCCCTCCACTTT

size: few
V: TRBV4-3
J: TRBJ1-6
D: TRBD1
CDR3: CASSQGTGLESPLHF
DNA: TGCGCCAGCAGCCAGGGGACAGGGCTTGAGTCACCCCTCCACTTT

size: once
V: TRBV28
J: TRBJ2-5
D: .
CDR3: CASSLMREETQYF
DNA: TGTGCCAGCAGCCTGATGAGAGAAGAGACCCAGTACTTC

size: many
V: TRBV13
J: TRBJ1-1
D: TRBD1
CDR3: CASSPMIVPGQGMATEAFF
DNA: TGTGCCAGCAGCCCAATGATAGTCCCGGGACAGGGAATGGCCACTGAAGCTTTCTTT

size: .
V: TRBV2
J: TRBJ2-5
D: .
CDR3: CASIFWGETQYF
DNA: TGTGCCAGCATCTTCTGGGGAGAGACCCAGTACTTC

size: many
V: TRBV5-1
J: TRBJ2-3
D: .
CDR3: CASSSTAGSLTDTQYF
DNA: TGCGCCAGCAGCTCGACTGCGGGTTCACTCACAGATACGCAGTATTTT

size: few
V: TRBV28
J: TRBJ2-7
D: .
CDR3: CASMDGPIREQYF
DNA: TGTGCCAGCATGGACGGCCCCATACGAGAGCAGTACTTC

size: many
V: TRBV30
J: TRBJ2-7
D: .
CDR3: CASSGLSAYEQYF
DNA: TGTGCCTCAAGCGGGCTGTCGGCCTACGAGCAGTACTTC

size: many
V: TRBV2
J: TRBJ1-1
D: .
CDR3: CASSAEGGVKEAFF
DNA: TGTGCCAGCAGCGCCGAGGGGGGGGTAAAAGAAGCTTTCTTT

size: many
V: TRBV7-8
J: TRBJ2-5
D: TRBD2
CDR3: CASSLVPWRSGGDLVGTQYF
DNA: TGTGCCAGCAGCTTAGTCCCCTGGAGGAGCGGGGGGGATTTGGTAGGGACCCAGTACTTC

size: many
V: TRBV6-5
J: TRBJ2-3
D: TRBD2
CDR3: CASSYTRSGTSVSTQYF
DNA: TGTGCCAGCAGTTACACGAGGTCCGGGACTAGCGTTTCAACGCAGTATTTT

size: many
V: TRBV12-3/TRBV12-4
J: TRBJ1-5
D: TRBD1
CDR3: CASSGTGASNQPQHF
DNA: TGTGCCAGCAGCGGGACAGGGGCTAGCAATCAGCCCCAGCATTTT

size: many
V: TRBV19
J: TRBJ2-1
D: .
CDR3: CASRITASYNEQFF
DNA: TGTGCTAGCAGGATAACGGCCAGCTACAATGAGCAGTTCTTC

size: many
V: TRBV5-6
J: TRBJ2-7
D: TRBD2
CDR3: CASSLKGLAYEQYF
DNA: TGTGCCAGCAGCTTGAAGGGACTAGCCTACGAGCAGTACTTC

size: few
V: TRBV5-4
J: TRBJ2-7
D: TRBD1
CDR3: CASSPTGAPLAEQYF
DNA: TGTGCCAGCAGCCCGACAGGGGCCCCGCTAGCCGAGCAGTACTTC

size: many
V: TRBV19
J: TRBJ2-7
D: TRBD2
CDR3: CASGKGLARTYEQYF
DNA: TGTGCCAGTGGGAAAGGACTAGCCAGGACCTACGAGCAGTACTTC

size: many
V: TRBV4-3
J: TRBJ2-6
D: .
CDR3: CASSQETGTGANVLTF
DNA: TGCGCCAGCAGCCAAGAAACAGGGACTGGGGCCAACGTCCTGACTTTC

size: .
V: TRBV19
J: TRBJ2-1
D: TRBD1
CDR3: CASRLQGETHNEQFF
DNA: TGTGCCAGTAGACTACAGGGGGAGACACACAATGAGCAGTTCTTC

size: many
V: TRBV29-1
J: TRBJ2-6
D: TRBD1
CDR3: CSTFGQGESGANVLTF
DNA: TGCAGCACCTTCGGACAGGGGGAGAGCGGGGCCAACGTCCTGACTTTC